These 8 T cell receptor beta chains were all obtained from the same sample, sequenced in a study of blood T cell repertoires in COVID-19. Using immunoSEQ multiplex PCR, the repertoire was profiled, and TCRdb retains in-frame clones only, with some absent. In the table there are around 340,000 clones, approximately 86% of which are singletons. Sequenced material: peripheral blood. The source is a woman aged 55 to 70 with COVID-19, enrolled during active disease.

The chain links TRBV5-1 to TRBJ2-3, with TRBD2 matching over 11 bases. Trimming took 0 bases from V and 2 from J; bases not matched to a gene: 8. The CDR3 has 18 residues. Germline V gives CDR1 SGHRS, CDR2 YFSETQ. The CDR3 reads CASSLGTIAGGNTDTQYF. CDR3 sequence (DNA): TGCGCCAGCAGCTTGGGAACTATAGCGGGGGGGAACACAGATACGCAGTATTTT.

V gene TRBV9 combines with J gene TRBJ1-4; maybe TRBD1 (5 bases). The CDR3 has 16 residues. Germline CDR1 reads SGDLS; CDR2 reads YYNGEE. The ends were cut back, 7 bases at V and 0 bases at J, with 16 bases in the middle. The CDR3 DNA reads TGTGCCAGCCGGTCAGGGACTATTGCAACTAATGAAAAACTGTTTTTT. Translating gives CASRSGTIATNEKLFF.

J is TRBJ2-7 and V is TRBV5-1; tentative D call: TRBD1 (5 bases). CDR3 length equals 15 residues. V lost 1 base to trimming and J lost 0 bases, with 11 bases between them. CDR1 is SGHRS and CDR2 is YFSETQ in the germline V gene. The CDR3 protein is CASSLIQAGSYEQYF. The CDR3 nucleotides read TGCGCCAGCAGCTTGATACAGGCCGGCTCCTACGAGCAGTACTTC.

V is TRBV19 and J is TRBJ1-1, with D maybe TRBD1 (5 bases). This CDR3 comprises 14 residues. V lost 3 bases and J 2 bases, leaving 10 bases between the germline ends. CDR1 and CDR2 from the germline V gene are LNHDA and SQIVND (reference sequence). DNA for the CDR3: TGTGCCAGTAGTATCTGGGGCGGCAACACTGAAGCTTTCTTT. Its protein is CASSIWGGNTEAFF.

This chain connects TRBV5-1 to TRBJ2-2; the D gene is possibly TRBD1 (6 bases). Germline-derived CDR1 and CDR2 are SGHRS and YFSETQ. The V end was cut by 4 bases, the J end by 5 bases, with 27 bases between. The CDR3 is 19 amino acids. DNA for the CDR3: TGCGCCAGCAGCCTTTTGACAGGCACGGCCCAGGCGGTGACCGGGGAGCTGTTTTTT. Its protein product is CASSLLTGTAQAVTGELFF.

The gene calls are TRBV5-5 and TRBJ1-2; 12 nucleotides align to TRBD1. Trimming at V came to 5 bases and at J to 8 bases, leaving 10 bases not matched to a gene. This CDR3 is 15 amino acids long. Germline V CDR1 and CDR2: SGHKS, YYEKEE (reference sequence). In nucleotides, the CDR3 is TGTGCCAGCAGATCAAACCGGGACAGGGGGCAGGGCTACACCTTC. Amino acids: CASRSNRDRGQGYTF.

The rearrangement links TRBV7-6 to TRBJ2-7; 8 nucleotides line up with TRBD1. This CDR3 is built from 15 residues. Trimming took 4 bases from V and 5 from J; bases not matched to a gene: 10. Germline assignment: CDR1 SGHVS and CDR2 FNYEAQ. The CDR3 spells CASSSPGQGYHEQYF. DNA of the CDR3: TGTGCCAGCAGCTCCCCTGGACAGGGATACCACGAGCAGTACTTC.

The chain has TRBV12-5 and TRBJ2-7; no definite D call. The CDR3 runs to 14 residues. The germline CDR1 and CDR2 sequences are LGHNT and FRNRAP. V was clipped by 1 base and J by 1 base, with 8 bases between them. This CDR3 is CASGLASSSYEQYF. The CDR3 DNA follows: TGTGCTAGTGGTTTGGCTTCGAGTTCCTACGAGCAGTACTTC.